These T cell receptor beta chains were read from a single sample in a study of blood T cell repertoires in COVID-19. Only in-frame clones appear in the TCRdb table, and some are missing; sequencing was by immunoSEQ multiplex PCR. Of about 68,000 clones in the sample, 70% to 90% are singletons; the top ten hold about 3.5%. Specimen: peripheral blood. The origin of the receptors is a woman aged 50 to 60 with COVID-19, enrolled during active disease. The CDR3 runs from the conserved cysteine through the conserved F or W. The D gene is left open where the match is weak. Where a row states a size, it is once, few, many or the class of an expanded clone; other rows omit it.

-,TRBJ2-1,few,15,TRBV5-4,CASSLRLDRYNEQFF,TGTGCCAGCAGCTTACGCCTCGACAGATACAATGAGCAGTTCTTC
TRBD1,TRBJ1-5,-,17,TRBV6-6,CASSHRFAGQDNQPQHF,TGTGCCAGCAGTCACAGGTTTGCCGGACAGGACAATCAGCCCCAGCATTTT
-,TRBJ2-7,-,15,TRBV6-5,CASSIQGGESYEQYF,TGTGCCAGCAGCATACAGGGAGGGGAGTCCTACGAGCAGTACTTC
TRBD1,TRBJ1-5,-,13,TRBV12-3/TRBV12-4,CASRTDRNRPQHF,TGTGCCAGCAGGACGGACAGGAATCGGCCCCAGCATTTT
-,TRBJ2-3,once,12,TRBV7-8,CASSPLADTQYF,TGTGCCAGCAGCCCCTTAGCGGATACGCAGTATTTT
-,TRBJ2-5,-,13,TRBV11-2,CASRQLGQETQYF,TGTGCCAGCAGACAACTAGGTCAAGAGACCCAGTACTTC
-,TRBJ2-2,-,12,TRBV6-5,CASRLTAGELFF,TGTGCCAGCAGGCTGACAGCCGGGGAGCTGTTTTTT
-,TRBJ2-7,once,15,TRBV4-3,CASSRDTSRSYEQYF,TGCGCCAGCAGCCGCGATACTAGTCGGTCCTACGAGCAGTACTTC
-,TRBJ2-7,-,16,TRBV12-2,CASRSLVTLSSYEQYF,TGTGCAAGTCGCTCCCTTGTGACTCTGAGCTCCTACGAGCAGTACTTC
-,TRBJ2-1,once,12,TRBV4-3,CASSQGRNEQFF,TGCGCCAGCAGCCAAGGGAGAAATGAGCAGTTCTTC
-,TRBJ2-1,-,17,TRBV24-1,CATSDLGIQGTSGEQFF,TGTGCCACCAGTGATTTGGGTATACAGGGGACTTCGGGTGAGCAGTTCTTC
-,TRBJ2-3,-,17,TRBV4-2,CASSQGSTSAGTDTQYF,TGTGCCAGCAGCCAAGGCTCTACTAGTGCGGGCACAGATACGCAGTATTTT
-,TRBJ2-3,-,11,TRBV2,CASGRTDTQYF,TGTGCCAGCGGCCGCACAGATACGCAGTATTTT
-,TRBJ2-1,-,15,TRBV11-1,CASSPGRWREREQFF,TGTGCCAGCAGCCCCGGTCGTTGGCGGGAAAGGGAGCAGTTCTTC
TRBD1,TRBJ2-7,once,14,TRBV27,CASRQQGAAGEQYF,TGTGCCAGCAGACAGCAGGGGGCGGCTGGCGAGCAGTACTTC
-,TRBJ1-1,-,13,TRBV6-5,CASTKTGNTEAFF,TGTGCCAGCACCAAAACGGGGAACACTGAAGCTTTCTTT